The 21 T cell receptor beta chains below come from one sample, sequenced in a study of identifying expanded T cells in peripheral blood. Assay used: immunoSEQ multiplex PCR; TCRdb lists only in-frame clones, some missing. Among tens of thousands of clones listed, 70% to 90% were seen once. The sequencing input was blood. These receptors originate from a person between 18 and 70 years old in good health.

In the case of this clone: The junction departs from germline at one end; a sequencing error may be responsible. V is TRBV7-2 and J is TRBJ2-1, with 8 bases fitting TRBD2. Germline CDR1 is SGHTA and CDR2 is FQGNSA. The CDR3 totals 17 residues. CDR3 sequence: CASSPYQAGGLGNEQLF. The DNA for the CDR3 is TGTGCCAGCAGCCCTTATCAGGCGGGGGGCCTCGGCAATGAGCAGCTCTTC.

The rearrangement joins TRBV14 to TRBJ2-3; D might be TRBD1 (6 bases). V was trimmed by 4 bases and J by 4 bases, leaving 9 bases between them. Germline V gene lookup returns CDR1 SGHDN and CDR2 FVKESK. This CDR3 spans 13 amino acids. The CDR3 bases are TGTGCCAGCAGCCGGGACATCGCAGATACGCAGTATTTT. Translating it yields CASSRDIADTQYF.

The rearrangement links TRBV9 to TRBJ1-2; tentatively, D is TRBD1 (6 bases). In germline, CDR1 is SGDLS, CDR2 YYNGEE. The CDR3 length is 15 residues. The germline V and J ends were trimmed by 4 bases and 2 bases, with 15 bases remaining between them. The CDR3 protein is CASSPVTGGNYGYTF. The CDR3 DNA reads TGTGCCAGCAGCCCAGTGACAGGAGGAAACTATGGCTACACCTTC. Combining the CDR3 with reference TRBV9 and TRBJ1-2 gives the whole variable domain DSGVTQTPKHLITATGQRVTLRCSPRSGDLSVYWYQQSLDQGLQFLIQYYNGEERAKGNILERFSAQQFPDLHSELNLSSLELGDSALYFCASSPVTGGNYGYTFGSGTRLTVV.

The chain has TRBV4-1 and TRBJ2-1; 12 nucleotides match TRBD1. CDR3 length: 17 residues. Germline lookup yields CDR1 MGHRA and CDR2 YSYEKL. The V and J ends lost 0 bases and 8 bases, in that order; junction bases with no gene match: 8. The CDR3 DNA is TGCGCCAGCAGCCAAGATCCGGGACAGGGGGCTCGGGATGAGCAGTTCTTC. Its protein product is CASSQDPGQGARDEQFF.

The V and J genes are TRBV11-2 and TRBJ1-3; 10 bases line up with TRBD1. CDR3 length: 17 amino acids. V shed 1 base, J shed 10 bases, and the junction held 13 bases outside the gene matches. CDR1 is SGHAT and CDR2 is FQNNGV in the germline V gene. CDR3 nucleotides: TGTGCCAGCAGCTTAGGATACGGCCCCGGGACAGGGGTAACCATATATTTT. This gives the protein CASSLGYGPGTGVTIYF.

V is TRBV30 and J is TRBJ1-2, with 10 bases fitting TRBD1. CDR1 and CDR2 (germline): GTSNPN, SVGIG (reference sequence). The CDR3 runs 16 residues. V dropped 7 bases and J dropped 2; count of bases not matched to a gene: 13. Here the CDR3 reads CAYPTGGLLTNYGYTF. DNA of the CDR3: TGTGCCTATCCGACAGGGGGCCTTTTAACCAACTATGGCTACACCTTC. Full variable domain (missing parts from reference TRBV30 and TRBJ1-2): SQTIHQWPATLVQPVGSPLSLECTVEGTSNPNLYWYRQAAGRGLQLLFYSVGIGQISSEVPQNLSASRPQDRQFILSSKKLLLSDSGFYLCAYPTGGLLTNYGYTFGSGTRLTVV.

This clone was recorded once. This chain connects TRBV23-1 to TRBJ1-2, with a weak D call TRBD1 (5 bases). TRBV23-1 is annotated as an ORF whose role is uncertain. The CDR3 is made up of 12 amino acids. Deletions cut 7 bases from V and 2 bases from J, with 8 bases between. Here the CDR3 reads CASTRQNYGYTF. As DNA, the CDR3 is TGCGCCAGCACTCGACAGAACTATGGCTACACCTTC.

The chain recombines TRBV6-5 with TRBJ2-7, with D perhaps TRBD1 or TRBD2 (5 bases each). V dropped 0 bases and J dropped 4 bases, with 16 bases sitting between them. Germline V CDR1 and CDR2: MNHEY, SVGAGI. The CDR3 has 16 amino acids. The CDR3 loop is CASSYSLRGPRYEQYF. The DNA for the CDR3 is TGTGCCAGCAGTTACTCGTTGAGGGGCCCTAGGTACGAGCAGTACTTC.

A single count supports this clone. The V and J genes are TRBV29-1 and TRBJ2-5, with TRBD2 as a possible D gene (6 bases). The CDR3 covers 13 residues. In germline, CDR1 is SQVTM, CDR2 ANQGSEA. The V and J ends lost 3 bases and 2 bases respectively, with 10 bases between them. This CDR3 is CSVDAGKQETQYF. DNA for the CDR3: TGCAGCGTTGATGCGGGGAAGCAAGAGACCCAGTACTTC.

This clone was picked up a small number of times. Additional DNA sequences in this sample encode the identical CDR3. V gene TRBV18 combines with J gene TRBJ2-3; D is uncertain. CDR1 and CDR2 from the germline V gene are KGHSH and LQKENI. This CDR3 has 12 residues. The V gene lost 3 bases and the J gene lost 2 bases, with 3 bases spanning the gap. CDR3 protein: CASSPTTDTQYF. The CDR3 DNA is TGTGCCAGCTCACCTACCACAGATACGCAGTATTTT. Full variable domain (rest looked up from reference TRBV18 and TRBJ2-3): NAGVMQNPRHLVRRRGQEARLRCSPMKGHSHVYWYRQLPEEGLKFMVYLQKENIIDESGMPKERFSAEFPKEGPSILRIQQVVRGDSAAYFCASSPTTDTQYFGPGTRLTVL.

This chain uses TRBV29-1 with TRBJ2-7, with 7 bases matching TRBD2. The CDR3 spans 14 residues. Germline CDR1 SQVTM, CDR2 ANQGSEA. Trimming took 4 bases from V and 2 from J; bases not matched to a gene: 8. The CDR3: CSVAVRGVTYEQYF. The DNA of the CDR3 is TGCAGCGTTGCCGTTCGGGGGGTCACCTACGAGCAGTACTTC.

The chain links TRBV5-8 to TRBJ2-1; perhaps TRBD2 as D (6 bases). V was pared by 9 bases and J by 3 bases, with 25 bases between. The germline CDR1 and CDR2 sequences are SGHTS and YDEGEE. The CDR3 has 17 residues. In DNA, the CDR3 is TGTGCCACGGAGGCGGGGCAGGCCGTTCGAGGCTACAATGAGCAGTTCTTC. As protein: CATEAGQAVRGYNEQFF.

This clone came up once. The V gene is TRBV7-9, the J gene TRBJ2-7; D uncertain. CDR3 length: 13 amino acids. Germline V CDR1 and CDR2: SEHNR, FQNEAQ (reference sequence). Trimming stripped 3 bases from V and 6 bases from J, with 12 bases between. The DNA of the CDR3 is TGTGCCAGCAGCTTCTCACGGACCGCCGAGCAGTACTTC. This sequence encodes CASSFSRTAEQYF. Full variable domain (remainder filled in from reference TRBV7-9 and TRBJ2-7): DTGVSQNPRHKITKRGQNVTFRCDPISEHNRLYWYRQTLGQGPEFLTYFQNEAQLEKSRLLSDRFSAERPKGSFSTLEIQRTEQGDSAMYLCASSFSRTAEQYFGPGTRLTVT.

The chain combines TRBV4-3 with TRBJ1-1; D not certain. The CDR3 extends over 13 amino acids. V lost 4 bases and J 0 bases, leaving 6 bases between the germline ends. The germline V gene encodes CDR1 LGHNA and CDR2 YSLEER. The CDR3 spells CASSLGLNTEAFF. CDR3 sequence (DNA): TGCGCCAGCAGCCTAGGCTTGAACACTGAAGCTTTCTTT.

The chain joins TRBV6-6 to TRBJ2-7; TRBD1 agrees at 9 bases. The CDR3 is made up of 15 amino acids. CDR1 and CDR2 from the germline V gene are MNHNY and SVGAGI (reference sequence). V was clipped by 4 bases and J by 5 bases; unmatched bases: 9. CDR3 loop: CASSSLQGARNEQYF. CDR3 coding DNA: TGTGCCAGCAGTTCTTTACAGGGGGCGCGGAACGAGCAGTACTTC.

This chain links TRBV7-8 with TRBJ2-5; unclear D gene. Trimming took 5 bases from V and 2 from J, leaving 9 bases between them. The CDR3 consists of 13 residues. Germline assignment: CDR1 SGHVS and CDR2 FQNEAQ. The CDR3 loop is CASSPPRQETQYF. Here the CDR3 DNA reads TGTGCCAGCAGCCCCCCCCGACAAGAGACCCAGTACTTC.

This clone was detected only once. CDR3 residues: CASRPRQGTGLETQYF. The CDR3 coding sequence is TGTGCCAGCAGGCCAAGGCAGGGGACAGGGTTAGAGACCCAGTACTTC. The chain couples TRBV7-9 to TRBJ2-5; 9 bases align to TRBD1. V shed 6 bases, J shed 4 bases, and the junction held 12 bases outside the gene matches. CDR3 length equals 16 residues. The germline gives CDR1 SEHNR, CDR2 FQNEAQ (reference sequence).

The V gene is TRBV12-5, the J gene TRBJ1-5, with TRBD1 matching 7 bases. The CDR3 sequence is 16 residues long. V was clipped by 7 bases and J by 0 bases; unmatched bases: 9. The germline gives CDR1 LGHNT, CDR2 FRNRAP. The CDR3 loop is CASAQGDGNSNQPQHF. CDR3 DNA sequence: TGTGCTAGTGCCCAGGGGGATGGCAATAGCAATCAGCCCCAGCATTTT.

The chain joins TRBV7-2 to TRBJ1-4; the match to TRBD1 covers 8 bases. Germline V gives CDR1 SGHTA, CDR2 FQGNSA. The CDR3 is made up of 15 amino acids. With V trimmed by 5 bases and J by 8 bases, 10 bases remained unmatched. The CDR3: CASSPGGTGGEKLFF. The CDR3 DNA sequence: TGTGCCAGCAGCCCGGGAGGGACAGGAGGAGAAAAACTGTTTTTT.

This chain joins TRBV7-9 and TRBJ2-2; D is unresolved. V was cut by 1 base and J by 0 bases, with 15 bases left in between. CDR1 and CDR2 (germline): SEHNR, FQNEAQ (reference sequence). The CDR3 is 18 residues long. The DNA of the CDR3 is TGTGCCAGCAGCTTAGAGGGCGGTGGTTATACGAACACCGGGGAGCTGTTTTTT. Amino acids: CASSLEGGGYTNTGELFF.

This CDR3 is CASTAGSGQPQHF. CDR3 bases: TGCGCCAGCACTGCCGGATCCGGTCAGCCCCAGCATTTT. J is TRBJ1-5 and V is TRBV10-2; D not certain. V was trimmed by 7 bases and J by 6 bases, leaving 13 bases between them. In germline, CDR1 is WSHSY, CDR2 SAAADI. The CDR3 is 13 amino acids.